Each of the 18 T cell receptor beta chains below was sequenced from the same sample in a study of beta chain features in type 1 diabetes. Study results and caveats: In all four CD4+ subsets, TCRB CDR3 length was significantly, moderately reduced in type 1 diabetes.

Their antigen targets remain unknown. Since all of the isolated RNA was reverse transcribed, expressed TCRB transcripts were what got sequenced. Clones were sequenced by immunoSEQ multiplex PCR, and TCRdb holds only the in-frame ones, with some missing. The sample has about 390,000 clones; 8% to 10% are singletons. Sequencing input: central memory CD4+ T cells from blood. These receptors all come from a man aged 30 to 39 with type 1 diabetes.

This clone has ten or more counts. The rearrangement joins TRBV18 to TRBJ2-7; TRBD2 matches at 8 bases. This CDR3 spans 14 amino acids. Per the germline V gene, CDR1 is KGHSH and CDR2 is LQKENI. V dropped 6 bases and J dropped 6; count of bases not matched to a gene: 10. CDR3 in amino acids: CASSPNGRGLEQYF. The CDR3 region has the DNA TGTGCCAGCTCCCCAAACGGGAGGGGTCTCGAGCAGTACTTC.

This clone was picked up a small number of times. This chain uses TRBV10-3 with TRBJ2-7; 10 bases are shared with TRBD2. V was pared by 5 bases and J by 0 bases, with 4 bases of the junction left unmatched. Looked up from germline, CDR1 is ENHRY and CDR2 is SYGVKD. The CDR3 length is 15 residues. The CDR3: CAISTSGASSYEQYF. The CDR3 DNA follows: TGTGCCATCAGTACTAGCGGGGCGAGCTCCTACGAGCAGTACTTC.

The table lists this clone with a few counts. The chain recombines TRBV29-1 with TRBJ1-1; the D gene is possibly TRBD1 (5 bases). Germline CDR1 reads SQVTM; CDR2 reads ANQGSEA. V was shortened by 0 bases and J by 3 bases, with 11 bases between the two germline ends. The CDR3 runs to 14 residues. The CDR3 nucleotides read TGCAGCGTTGAAGATGGGACCCGGTACACTGAAGCTTTCTTT. This codes for CSVEDGTRYTEAFF. The full variable domain, completed using reference TRBV29-1 and TRBJ1-1, is SAVISQKPSRDICQRGTSLTIQCQVDSQVTMMFWYRQQPGQSLTLIATANQGSEATYESGFVIDKFPISRPNLTFSTLTVSNMSPEDSSIYLCSVEDGTRYTEAFFGQGTRLTVV.

The chain has TRBV7-3 and TRBJ2-7, with 10 nucleotides matching TRBD1. The CDR3 is 13 residues long. Trimming removed 5 bases from V and 7 bases from J; junction bases left unmatched: 5. Germline V gene sequence: CDR1 SGHTA, CDR2 FQGTGA. CDR3 sequence (DNA): TGTGCCAGCAGCCCCGGGACAGGGGATGAGCAGTACTTC. Translated, it gives CASSPGTGDEQYF.

This clone has at least ten counts. The gene calls are TRBV7-8 and TRBJ2-1, with TRBD2 as a possible D gene (6 bases). This CDR3 has 14 amino acids. The germline gives CDR1 SGHVS, CDR2 FQNEAQ. V lost 4 bases to trimming and J lost 7 bases, with 14 bases between them. The CDR3 DNA reads as TGTGCCAGCAGCTCTGGGGGGAGTCGGAATGAGCAGTTCTTC. Its translation: CASSSGGSRNEQFF. The full variable domain, rest sourced from reference TRBV7-8 and TRBJ2-1, is GAGVSQSPRYKVAKRGQDVALRCDPISGHVSLFWYQQALGQGPEFLTYFQNEAQLDKSGLPSDRFFAERPEGSVSTLKIQRTQQEDSAVYLCASSSGGSRNEQFFGPGTRLTVL.

The chain uses TRBV5-6 and TRBJ2-7; 7 nucleotides match TRBD1. This CDR3 spans 13 amino acids. V lost 3 bases, J lost 6 bases, and 6 bases stayed unmatched. Germline lookup yields CDR1 SGHDT and CDR2 YYEEEE. The CDR3 coding sequence is TGTGCCAGCAGCTGGACAGGCCCGGGCGAGCAGTACTTC. It specifies CASSWTGPGEQYF.

This clone was seen ten or more times. The CDR3 spells CASRLGRSYEQYF. CDR3 nucleotide sequence: TGTGCCAGCAGGCTGGGACGGAGCTACGAGCAGTACTTC. V gene TRBV28 combines with J gene TRBJ2-7; D might be TRBD1 or TRBD2, each matching 5 bases. This CDR3 contains 13 residues. The germline CDR1 and CDR2 sequences are MDHEN and SYDVKM. The germline V and J ends were trimmed by 6 bases and 3 bases, with 12 bases remaining between them.

The chain combines TRBV6-5 with TRBJ2-5, with 9 bases matching TRBD2. Matching the DNA end better, TRBJ2-7 makes the J call doubtful. Germline CDR1 and CDR2: MNHEY and SVGAGI. This CDR3 region has 13 residues. CDR3 sequence (DNA): TGTGCCAGCAGTTTGGGACTAGCCGGCGAGCAGTACTTC. Translated, it gives CASSLGLAGEQYF.

The rearrangement uses TRBV5-4 and TRBJ2-7; D is unclear. The CDR3 extends over 14 amino acids. Trimming removed 2 bases from V and 2 bases from J, with 11 bases in between. CDR1 and CDR2 (germline): SGHNT, YYREEE (reference sequence). CDR3 loop: CASSFGADPYEQYF. In DNA form, the CDR3 reads TGTGCCAGCAGCTTCGGTGCAGACCCCTACGAGCAGTACTTC.

This clone was recorded a few times. This chain joins TRBV18 and TRBJ2-7, with 7 bases identical to TRBD2. The CDR3 is 15 amino acids. Germline-derived CDR1 and CDR2 are KGHSH and LQKENI. V was clipped by 5 bases and J by 3 bases; unmatched bases: 10. CDR3 residues: CASSANRDYRYEQYF. CDR3 nucleotides: TGTGCCAGCTCAGCAAATCGGGACTACCGCTACGAGCAGTACTTC.

In this sample, this clone turned up many times. The chain employs TRBV5-5 and TRBJ2-5, with a possible D match to TRBD1 (5 bases). Deletions cut 4 bases from V and 2 bases from J, with 9 bases between. The CDR3 consists of 13 residues. The V gene's germline CDR1 is SGHKS and CDR2 YYEKEE (reference sequence). CDR3 loop: CASSMDTQETQYF. In DNA form, the CDR3 reads TGTGCCAGCAGCATGGACACGCAAGAGACCCAGTACTTC.

This clone was seen a handful of times. The chain employs TRBV7-3 and TRBJ2-1; weak D call: TRBD2 (5 bases). CDR1 SGHTA and CDR2 FQGTGA come from the germline V gene. Trimming removed 5 bases from V and 9 bases from J, with 17 bases in between. This CDR3 contains 14 residues. CDR3 in amino acids: CASSPRKGALEQFF. For the CDR3, the DNA is TGTGCCAGCAGCCCCCGGAAGGGAGCGCTTGAGCAGTTCTTC.

The genes are TRBV27 and TRBJ1-1; TRBD1 might be the D (5 bases). Germline assignment: CDR1 MNHEY and CDR2 SMNVEV (reference sequence). There are 14 residues in the CDR3. The germline V and J ends were trimmed by 5 bases and 4 bases, with 14 bases remaining between them. Written as DNA, the CDR3 is TGTGCCAGCAGTCCCTTTCAGGGTACCACTGAAGCTTTCTTT. As protein: CASSPFQGTTEAFF.

The J gene is TRBJ2-1, the V gene TRBV27, with 7 bases identical to TRBD2. The CDR3 has 14 amino acids. V dropped 5 bases and J dropped 6; count of bases not matched to a gene: 7. Germline V gene data show CDR1 as MNHEY and CDR2 as SMNVEV (reference sequence). The CDR3 DNA reads as TGTGCCAGCAGTCCAAAGCGGGGATCCAATGAGCAGTTCTTC. Translated, it gives CASSPKRGSNEQFF.

This clone came up a few times. J is TRBJ2-7 and V is TRBV11-2, with a possible D match to TRBD1 (6 bases). The germline CDR1 and CDR2 sequences are SGHAT and FQNNGV. Trimming shortened V by 3 bases and J by 3 bases, and 9 bases separated the two germline ends. The length of the CDR3 is 13 residues. The DNA for the CDR3 is TGTGCCAGCAGCTTTAGACAGGTCTACGAGCAGTACTTC. Translated, it gives CASSFRQVYEQYF.

This clone turned up a few times. The chain combines TRBV28 with TRBJ2-3; D is undetermined. CDR1 is MDHEN, CDR2 SYDVKM, per germline. Trimming cost V 3 bases and J 1 base, with 14 bases left between them. This CDR3 spans 16 amino acids. CDR3 sequence (DNA): TGTGCCAGCAGTTTGATCAGATTTTCCGGCACAGATACGCAGTATTTT. Protein sequence: CASSLIRFSGTDTQYF.

The V call is TRBV9, the J call TRBJ2-1, with D unresolved. CDR1 and CDR2 (germline): SGDLS, YYNGEE. Trimming took off 0 bases at V and 9 bases at J, with 13 bases between the two ends. The CDR3 has 14 residues. The CDR3 protein is CASSVEISGSEQFF. For the CDR3, the DNA is TGTGCCAGCAGCGTAGAGATATCTGGTAGTGAGCAGTTCTTC.

This clone was seen more than once but under ten times. J is TRBJ2-1 and V is TRBV9; TRBD2 aligns across 12 bases. Germline V gene sequence: CDR1 SGDLS, CDR2 YYNGEE. CDR3 size: 15 residues. The ends lost 4 bases at V and 4 bases at J; junction bases unmatched: 3. CDR3 bases: TGTGCCAGCAGCCTACTAGCGGGAGGATACAATGAGCAGTTCTTC. Protein product: CASSLLAGGYNEQFF.